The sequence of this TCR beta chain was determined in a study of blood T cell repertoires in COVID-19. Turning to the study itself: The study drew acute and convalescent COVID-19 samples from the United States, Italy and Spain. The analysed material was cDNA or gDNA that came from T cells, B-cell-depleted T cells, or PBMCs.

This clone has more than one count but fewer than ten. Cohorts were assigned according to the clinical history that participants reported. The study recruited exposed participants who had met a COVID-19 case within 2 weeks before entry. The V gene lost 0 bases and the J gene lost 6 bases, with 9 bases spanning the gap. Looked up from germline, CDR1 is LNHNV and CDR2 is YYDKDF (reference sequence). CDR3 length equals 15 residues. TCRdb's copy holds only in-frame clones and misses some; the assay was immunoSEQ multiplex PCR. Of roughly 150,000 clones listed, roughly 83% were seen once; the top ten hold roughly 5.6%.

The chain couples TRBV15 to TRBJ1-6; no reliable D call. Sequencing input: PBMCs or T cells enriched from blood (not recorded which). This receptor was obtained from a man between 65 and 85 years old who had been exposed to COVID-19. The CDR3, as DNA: TGTGCCACCAGCAGAGACAGGTTTTCTAATTCACCCCTCCACTTT. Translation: CATSRDRFSNSPLHF. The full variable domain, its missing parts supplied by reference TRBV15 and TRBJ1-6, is DAMVIQNPRYQVTQFGKPVTLSCSQTLNHNVMYWYQQKSSQAPKLLFHYYDKDFNNEADTPDNFQSRRPNTSFCFLDIRSPGLGDTAMYLCATSRDRFSNSPLHFGNGTRLTVT.